Described below is a single TCR beta chain sequence and its context. There is no known antigen for this receptor. Base qualities are not recorded, but no much larger clone differs from it by a single base. According to the study, the label for this sample's treatment or condition signals: around 19 received Ad26.COV2.S at low or high dose, single or two shots; about five received placebo; per-sample allocation not given. For vaccine and placebo recipients, repertoires were sequenced using samples collected on day 63 after the first injection. In Cohort 1b, 25 or so adults aged 18-55 years were enrolled at a single site in Boston, USA, between 29 July and 7 August 2020. Ad26.COV2.S was a replication-incompetent adenovirus type 26 vector that expressed a prefusion-stabilized SARS-CoV-2 spike protein derived from the original Wuhan strain. These data come from a study of Ad26.COV2.S vaccination and SARS-CoV-2 variants (dated by TCRdb to the early 2020s). Background for the entire study: Donors in the vaccine arm were drawn from COV1001, a multicentre, randomized, double-blind, placebo-controlled phase I-IIa trial testing Ad26.COV2.S in healthy adults. Dosing of Ad26.COV2.S was intramuscular, at either 5x10^10 or 1x10^11 viral particles, delivered as one shot or as two shots spaced 56 days apart. The specificity and breadth of SARS-CoV-2-reactive T cell receptors after Ad26.COV2.S vaccination were assessed by TCRbeta repertoire sequencing. A total of roughly 30 samples were included in the TCR-sequenced set, comprising 19 Ad26.COV2.S vaccine recipients, 5 placebo recipients and 8 SARS-CoV-2 convalescent individuals. Trial participants were randomized into five groups of five: low-dose or high-dose Ad26.COV2.S given once or twice, or placebo on both occasions. Blinding of investigators to trial group allocation was maintained during experiments and outcome assessment.

The immunoSEQ Assay was the method used to sequence TCRbeta CDR3 regions. After extraction, genomic DNA underwent amplification by bias-controlled multiplex PCR, followed by high-throughput sequencing. In the authors' own workflow: To quantify the absolute abundance of each unique TCRbeta CDR3 region, sequences were collapsed and filtered. T cell fraction was estimated by normalizing TCRbeta template counts to usable DNA, which was measured by amplifying reference genes present in all nucleated cells. Repertoire TCRs were annotated as SARS-CoV-2-specific by exact matching of V gene, CDR3 amino acid sequence and J gene to a known reactive TCR set. MIRA supplied the reference SARS-CoV-2 TCR set, which was filtered for enrichment in COVID-19-positive ImmuneCODE repertoires so that public or cross-reactive TCRs were removed. Based on the MIRA antigens, annotated TCRs were further analysed at the level of specific ORF or position within ORF. Depth was the summed frequency of annotated unique rearrangements, while breadth was defined as annotated unique rearrangements over total unique productive rearrangements. Two-sided Wilcoxon rank-sum tests were applied when comparing TCR breadth between groups. TCRdb limited this immuneACCESS table to in-frame rearrangements with V and J called. A share of clones is missing; checked studies link under half to unresolved V genes, and the rest is unexplained. V, J and clone size derive from that table, while D and trimming were established from the DNA sequence. This sample is represented by fewer than 400,000 clones; roughly 90% of them were singletons. About 5% of the sample is held by the ten biggest clonotypes.

CDR1 and CDR2 were assigned from the germline V gene as SGDLS and YYNGEE. Including the terminal cysteine and phenylalanine, the CDR3 comprises 16 residues. The only DNA kept is the CDR3, 48 bases in frame from the first base. V is clipped by 2 bases and J by 0 bases, and the sequence between their germline boundaries is 11 bases long. Paper-wide results and their limitations: The study was not powered to compare responses between vaccine doses or regimens. Ad26.COV2.S recipients had higher spike-specific TCR breadth than placebo recipients (P = 0.0014). The authors noted that the TCR breadth and depth analyses may have underestimated total T cell responses. After vaccination, substantial breadth of spike-specific CD8+ and CD4+ T cell responses was reported. Non-spike TCR breadth was comparable between vaccine and placebo recipients, consistent with the vaccine containing only spike.

The chain was built from TRBV9 and TRBJ2-2; the D gene is perhaps TRBD1, on 6 matching bases. This TCR was sampled from a person aged 18-65 years who received the Ad26.COV2.S COVID-19 vaccine or a placebo. Sequencing was performed on peripheral blood, taken in a trial of Ad26.COV2.S vaccine versus placebo. The DNA is as follows: TGTGCCAGCAGCGTCTATGGGGGCGCGAACACCGGGGAGCTGTTTTTT. Protein translation: CASSVYGGANTGELFF.